The present TCR beta chain was sequenced within a study of T-cell memory formation after mild COVID-19. The germline V and J ends were trimmed by 6 bases and 6 bases, with 11 bases remaining between them. The germline V gene has CDR1 SQVTM and CDR2 ANQGSEA. This CDR3 is built from 11 residues. The study's findings and limits: CD4+ clones that contracted lay mainly in CM and EM; CD8+ ones lay in EMRA.

In TCRdb, the 5' RACE reads were re-called with MiXCR into one record per CDR3 protein. Seen here are more than 300,000 distinct CDR3 sequences, 13% to 15% observed once, and the top ten hold 21%. For this clonotype: The antigen is unknown.

The clonotype comes from a man between 18 and 29 years old who had mild COVID-19 (a few samples of this study predate the infection). Cell type and time point are not known. The rearrangement joins TRBV29-1 to TRBJ1-1; maybe TRBD1 (6 bases). The sequenced sample consisted of PBMCs or a T cell subset sorted from them (not recorded which). CDR3 amino acids: CSVSRTAEAFF. CDR3 nucleotides: TGCAGCGTCAGCCGGACAGCTGAAGCTTTCTTT.